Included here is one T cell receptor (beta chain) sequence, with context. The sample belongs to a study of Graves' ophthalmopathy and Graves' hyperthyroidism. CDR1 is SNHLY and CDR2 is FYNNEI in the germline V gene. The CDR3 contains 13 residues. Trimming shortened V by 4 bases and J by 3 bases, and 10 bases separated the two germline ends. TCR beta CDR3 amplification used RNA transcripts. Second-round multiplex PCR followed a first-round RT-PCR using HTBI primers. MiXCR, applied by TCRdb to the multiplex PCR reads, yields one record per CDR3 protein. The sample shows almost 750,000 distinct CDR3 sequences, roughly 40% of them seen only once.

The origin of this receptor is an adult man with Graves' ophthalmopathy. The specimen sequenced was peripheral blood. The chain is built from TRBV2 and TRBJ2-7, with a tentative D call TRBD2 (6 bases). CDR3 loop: CASSGDWSYEQYF. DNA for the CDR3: TGTGCCAGCAGTGGGGACTGGAGCTACGAGCAGTACTTC.